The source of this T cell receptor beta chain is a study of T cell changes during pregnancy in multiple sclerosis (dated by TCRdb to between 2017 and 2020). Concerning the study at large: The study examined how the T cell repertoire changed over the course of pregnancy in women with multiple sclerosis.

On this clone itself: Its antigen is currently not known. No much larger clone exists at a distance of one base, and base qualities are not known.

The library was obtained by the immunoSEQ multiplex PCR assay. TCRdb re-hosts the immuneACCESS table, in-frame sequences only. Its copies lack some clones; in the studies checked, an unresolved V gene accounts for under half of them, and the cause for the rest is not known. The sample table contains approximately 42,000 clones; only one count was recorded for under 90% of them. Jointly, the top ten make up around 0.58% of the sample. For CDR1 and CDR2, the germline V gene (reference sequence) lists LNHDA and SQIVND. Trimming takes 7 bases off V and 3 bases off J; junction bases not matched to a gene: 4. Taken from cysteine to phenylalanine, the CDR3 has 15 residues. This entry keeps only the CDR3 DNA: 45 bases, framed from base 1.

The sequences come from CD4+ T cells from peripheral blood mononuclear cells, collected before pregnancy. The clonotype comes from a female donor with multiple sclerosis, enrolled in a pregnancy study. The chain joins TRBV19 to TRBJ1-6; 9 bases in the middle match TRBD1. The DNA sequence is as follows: TGTGCCAGTACCCCGACAGGGGGCTATAATTCACCCCTCCACTTT. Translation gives CASTPTGGYNSPLHF.